A selection of T cell receptor beta chains follows, all from one sample in a study of T cell responses to AZD1222 COVID-19 vaccine. Sequenced by immunoSEQ multiplex PCR; TCRdb stores in-frame clones only, minus some. The table has around 190,000 clones, 94% seen once. Specimen: peripheral blood, collected 28 days after the second AZD1222 dose. The receptor source for this set is an adult who received the AZD1222 COVID-19 vaccine. CDR3s include the opening cysteine and the closing phenylalanine or tryptophan. A D gene is named only where the DNA matches it firmly. Only some rows state a clone size, as once, few, many or a class for expanded clones.

d_gene,abundance,j_gene,v_gene,CDR3aa,CDR3nt
-,-,TRBJ1-6,TRBV27,CASSLVGGNSPLHF,TGTGCCAGCAGTTTAGTGGGGGGAAATTCACCCCTCCACTTT
TRBD1,once,TRBJ2-3,TRBV18,CASSPRGQDRTDTQYF,TGTGCCAGCTCACCACGGGGACAGGACCGCACAGATACGCAGTATTTT
-,-,TRBJ1-5,TRBV4-1,CASSQGVVQPQHF,TGCGCCAGCAGCCAAGGGGTTGTTCAGCCCCAGCATTTT
-,-,TRBJ1-1,TRBV25-1,CASSGRRGGTEAFF,TGTGCCAGCAGTGGCCGGAGGGGAGGCACTGAAGCTTTCTTT
-,-,TRBJ2-7,TRBV6-5,CASSRDSYEQYF,TGTGCCAGCAGCAGGGACTCCTACGAGCAGTACTTC
-,once,TRBJ1-5,TRBV13,CASSLRGEGQPQHF,TGTGCCAGCAGCTTACGGGGGGAGGGCCAGCCCCAGCATTTT
-,-,TRBJ1-2,TRBV19,CASSTPGLLYGYTF,TGTGCCAGTAGTACCCCGGGACTCCTCTATGGCTACACCTTC
TRBD1,-,TRBJ2-7,TRBV5-1,CASSGGAGTGFREQYF,TGCGCCAGCAGTGGAGGAGCCGGGACAGGGTTCCGCGAGCAGTACTTC
TRBD2,-,TRBJ2-7,TRBV5-1,CASSLSTSGAGEQYF,TGCGCCAGCAGCTTGTCGACTAGCGGGGCGGGGGAGCAGTACTTC
-,-,TRBJ1-1,TRBV27,CASSPQGSLITEAFF,TGTGCCAGCAGTCCCCAGGGGAGCCTCATAACTGAAGCTTTCTTT
-,-,TRBJ2-7,TRBV7-8,CASQRPGRSYEQYF,TGTGCCAGCCAAAGGCCAGGACGTTCTTACGAGCAGTACTTC
TRBD2,-,TRBJ2-3,TRBV7-2,CASSPRASGVSTDTQYF,TGTGCCAGCAGCCCCCGGGCTAGCGGGGTTAGCACAGATACGCAGTATTTT
-,-,TRBJ1-1,TRBV4-3,CAAGLFGGTEAFF,TGCGCCGCTGGATTATTTGGGGGAACTGAAGCTTTCTTT
TRBD1,-,TRBJ2-2,TRBV7-9,CASSPQTGVGTGELFF,TGTGCCAGCAGCCCACAGACAGGGGTGGGCACCGGGGAGCTGTTTTTT